This T cell receptor (beta chain) was captured in a study of PD-1 blockade in classical Hodgkin lymphoma. On this clone: Its target is not known.

In germline, CDR1 is SGHRS, CDR2 YFSETQ. CDR3 size: 15 residues. Trimming took off 0 bases at V and 5 bases at J, with 13 bases between the two ends. General study results and limits: Why repertoires differed is undefined; disease activity or prior therapy possibly contributed.

The table came from immunoSEQ multiplex PCR; TCRdb's copy has only in-frame clones and leaves some out. The sample records more than 140,000 clones, around 84% being singletons. Each and every patient relapsed after autologous stem cell transplantation, and patients got differing brentuximab vedotin exposure. Complete response, partial response or progressive disease constituted the best response categories observed. The source of this sequence is a human donor with classical Hodgkin lymphoma. This material consisted of peripheral blood mononuclear cells (PBMCs), taken before the second cycle of nivolumab. The chain uses TRBV5-1 and TRBJ2-3; no clear D. The CDR3: CASSLDAPPLDTQYF. The CDR3, as DNA: TGCGCCAGCAGCTTGGACGCCCCCCCATTAGATACGCAGTATTTT.